This T cell receptor (beta chain) was captured by sequencing in a study of molecular identifiers for immune sequencing clone quantification. Generation of bulk TCR libraries relied on previously described methods and listed TCR primers. A single record per CDR3 protein comes from TCRdb applying MiXCR to the PCR reads. The data contain about 640,000 distinct CDR3 sequences, roughly 21% of them singletons. Overall study results and limits: Underestimated sizes of highly expanded clones could result from identical TCR molecules that share a barcode.

The CDR3 is made up of 15 amino acids. In germline, CDR1 is MNHNS, CDR2 SASEGT. The table lists this clonotype with a count of one. Antigen unknown. A read error is possible here, since a much larger clone lies one base away. V is TRBV6-1 and J is TRBJ2-7, with D possibly matching TRBD2 (5 bases). Source material: naive CD8+ T cells from blood, with Jurkat cell RNA spiked in. Subset of the sample: FACS-sorted CD8+CD4-CCR7+CD45RA+ naive T cells. The source is a human donor in good health. Some libraries in this study had Jurkat cell RNA spiked in. The DNA for the CDR3 is TGTACCAGCAGTGAAGCTGGAGGTGCCTGGTACGAGCAGTACTTC. This gives the protein CTSSEAGGAWYEQYF.